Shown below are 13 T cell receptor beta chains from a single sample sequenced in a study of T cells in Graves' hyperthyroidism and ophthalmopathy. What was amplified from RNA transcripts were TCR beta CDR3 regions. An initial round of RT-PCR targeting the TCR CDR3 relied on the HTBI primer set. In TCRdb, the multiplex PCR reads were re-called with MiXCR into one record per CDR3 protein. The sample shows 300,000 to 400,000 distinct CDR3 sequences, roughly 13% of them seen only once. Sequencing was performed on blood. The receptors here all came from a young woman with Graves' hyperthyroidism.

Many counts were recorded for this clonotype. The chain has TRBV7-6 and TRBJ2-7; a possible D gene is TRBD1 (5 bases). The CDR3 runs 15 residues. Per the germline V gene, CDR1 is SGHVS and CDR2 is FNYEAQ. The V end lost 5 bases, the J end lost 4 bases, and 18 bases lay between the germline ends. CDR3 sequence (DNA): TGTGCCAGCAGCCGCCAATTGGACAATATTTACGAGCAGTACTTC. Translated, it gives CASSRQLDNIYEQYF.

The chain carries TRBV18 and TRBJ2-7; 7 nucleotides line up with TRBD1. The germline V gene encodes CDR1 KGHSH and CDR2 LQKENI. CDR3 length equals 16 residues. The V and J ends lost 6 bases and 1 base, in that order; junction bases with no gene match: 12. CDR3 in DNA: TGTGCCAGCTCCCACACGACAGGGTCAACGTCCTACGAGCAGTACTTC. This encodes CASSHTTGSTSYEQYF.

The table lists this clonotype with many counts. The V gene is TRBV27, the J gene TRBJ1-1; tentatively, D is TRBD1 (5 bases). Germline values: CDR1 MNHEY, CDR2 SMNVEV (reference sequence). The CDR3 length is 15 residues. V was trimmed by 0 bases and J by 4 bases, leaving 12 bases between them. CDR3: CASSLSFAGSTEAFF. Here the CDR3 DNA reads TGTGCCAGCAGTTTATCGTTTGCAGGGAGCACTGAAGCTTTCTTT.

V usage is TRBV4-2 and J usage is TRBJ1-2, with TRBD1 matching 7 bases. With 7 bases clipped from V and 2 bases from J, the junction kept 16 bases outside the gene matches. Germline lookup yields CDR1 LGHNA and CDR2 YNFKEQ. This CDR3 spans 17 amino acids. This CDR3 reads CASTPRGPGQPNYGYTF. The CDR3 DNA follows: TGTGCCAGCACTCCGCGGGGTCCGGGACAGCCAAACTATGGCTACACCTTC.

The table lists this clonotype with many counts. CDR3 in DNA: TGTGCCAGCAGCCCGATGGACTATCCAACGTACGAGCAGTACTTC. Amino acids: CASSPMDYPTYEQYF. The chain employs TRBV3-1 and TRBJ2-7; D possibly corresponds to TRBD2 (6 bases). Germline lookup yields CDR1 LGHDT and CDR2 YNNKEL (reference sequence). Trimming removed 4 bases at V and 4 bases at J, with 17 bases between. The CDR3 sequence is 15 residues long.

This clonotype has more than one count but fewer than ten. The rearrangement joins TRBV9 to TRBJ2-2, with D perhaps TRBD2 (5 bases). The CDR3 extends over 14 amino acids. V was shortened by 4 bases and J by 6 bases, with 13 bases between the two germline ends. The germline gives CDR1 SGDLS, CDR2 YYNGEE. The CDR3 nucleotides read TGTGCCAGCAGCAACCCCCTCGGGGCCGGGGAGCTGTTTTTT. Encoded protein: CASSNPLGAGELFF.

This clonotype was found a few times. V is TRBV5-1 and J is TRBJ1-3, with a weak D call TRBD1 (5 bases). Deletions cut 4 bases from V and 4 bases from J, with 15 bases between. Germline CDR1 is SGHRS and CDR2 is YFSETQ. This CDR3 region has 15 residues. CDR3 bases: TGCGCCAGCAGCAGCACCGGGACGGAAGGAAACACCATATATTTT. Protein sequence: CASSSTGTEGNTIYF.

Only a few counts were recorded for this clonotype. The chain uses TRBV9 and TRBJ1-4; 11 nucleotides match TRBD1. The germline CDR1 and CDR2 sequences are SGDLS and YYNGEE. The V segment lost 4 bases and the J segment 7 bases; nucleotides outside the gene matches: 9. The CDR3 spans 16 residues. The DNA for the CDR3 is TGTGCCAGCAGCCCGGAACCGGGACAGGGGGGTGAAAAACTGTTTTTT. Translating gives CASSPEPGQGGEKLFF. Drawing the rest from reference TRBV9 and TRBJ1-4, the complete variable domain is DSGVTQTPKHLITATGQRVTLRCSPRSGDLSVYWYQQSLDQGLQFLIQYYNGEERAKGNILERFSAQQFPDLHSELNLSSLELGDSALYFCASSPEPGQGGEKLFFGSGTQLSVL.

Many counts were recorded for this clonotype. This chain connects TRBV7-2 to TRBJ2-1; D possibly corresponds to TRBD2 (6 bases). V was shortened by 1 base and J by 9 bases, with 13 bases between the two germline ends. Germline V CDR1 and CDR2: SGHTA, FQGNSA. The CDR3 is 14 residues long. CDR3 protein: CASSLGDGGSEQFF. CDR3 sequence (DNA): TGTGCCAGCAGCTTAGGGGACGGAGGGAGTGAGCAGTTCTTC.

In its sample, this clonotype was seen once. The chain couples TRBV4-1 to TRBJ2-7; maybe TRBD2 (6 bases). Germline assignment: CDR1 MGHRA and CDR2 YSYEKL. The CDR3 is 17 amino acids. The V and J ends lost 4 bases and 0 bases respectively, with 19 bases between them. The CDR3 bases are TGCGCCAGCAGCCGCCAAAATGTGGGGACTTCCTCCTACGAGCAGTACTTC. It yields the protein CASSRQNVGTSSYEQYF.

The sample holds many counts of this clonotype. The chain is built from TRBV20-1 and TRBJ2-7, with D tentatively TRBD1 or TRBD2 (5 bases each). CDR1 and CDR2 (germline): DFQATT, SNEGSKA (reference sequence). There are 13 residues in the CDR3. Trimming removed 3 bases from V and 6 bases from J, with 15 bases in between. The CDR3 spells CSARGEGQGEQYF. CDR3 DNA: TGCAGTGCTAGGGGCGAGGGTCAGGGCGAGCAGTACTTC.

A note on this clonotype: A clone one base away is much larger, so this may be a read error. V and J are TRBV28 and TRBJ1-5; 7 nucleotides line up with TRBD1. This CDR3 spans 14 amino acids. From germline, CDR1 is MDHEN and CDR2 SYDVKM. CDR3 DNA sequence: TGTGCCAGCAGTGGGACAGAATACAATCAGGCCCAGCATTTT. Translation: CASSGTEYNQAQHF.

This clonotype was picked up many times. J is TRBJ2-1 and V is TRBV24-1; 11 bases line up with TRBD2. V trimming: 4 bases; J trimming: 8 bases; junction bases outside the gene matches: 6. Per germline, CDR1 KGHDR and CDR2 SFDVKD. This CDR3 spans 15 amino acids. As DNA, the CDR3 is TGTGCCACCAGTGAGACTAGCGGGACCGTATATGAGCAGTTCTTC. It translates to CATSETSGTVYEQFF.